Each of the 6 T cell receptor beta chains below was sequenced from the same sample in a study of T cells in Graves' hyperthyroidism and ophthalmopathy. RNA transcripts gave rise to amplified TCR beta CDR3 regions. Carried out on the TCR CDR3, a first-round RT-PCR used the HTBI primer set. MiXCR was run by TCRdb on the multiplex PCR reads, yielding one entry per CDR3 protein. Here the sample spans roughly 170,000 distinct CDR3 sequences, just under 9.5% being singletons. Sequencing was carried out using blood. Receptors were obtained from a woman aged 18-29 years with Graves' hyperthyroidism that later progressed to Graves' ophthalmopathy.

The sample holds many counts of this clonotype. This chain connects TRBV20-1 to TRBJ1-2, with TRBD1 as a possible D gene (5 bases). Germline CDR1 and CDR2: DFQATT and SNEGSKA (reference sequence). V lost 0 bases, J lost 3 bases, and 14 bases lay in between. There are 15 residues in the CDR3. CDR3 bases: TGCAGTGCTAGAGATACGGGGCAGGGACACTATGGCTACACCTTC. Protein: CSARDTGQGHYGYTF.

This chain links TRBV7-6 with TRBJ2-7; no clear D. Germline V lookup: CDR1 SGHVS, CDR2 FNYEAQ. Trimming took 1 base from V and 1 from J, leaving 8 bases between them. The length of the CDR3 is 14 residues. In DNA form, the CDR3 reads TGTGCCAGCAGCTTAGAGTCCTTATCCTACGAGCAGTACTTC. This sequence encodes CASSLESLSYEQYF.

This clonotype was detected many times. V and J are TRBV6-1 and TRBJ2-1, with D tentatively TRBD1 or TRBD2 (5 bases each). V lost 5 bases and J lost 3, with 8 bases in between. The CDR3 is made up of 13 amino acids. The germline CDR1 and CDR2 sequences are MNHNS and SASEGT. The CDR3 loop reads CASSYGGYNEQFF. The CDR3 DNA follows: TGTGCCAGCAGTTATGGGGGCTACAATGAGCAGTTCTTC.

This clonotype has ten or more counts. The rearrangement uses TRBV28 and TRBJ2-1; 9 bases match TRBD1. This CDR3 contains 16 residues. The J segment lost 4 bases and the V segment lost 6 bases, leaving 10 bases of the junction unmatched. Germline V CDR1 and CDR2: MDHEN, SYDVKM. The chain's CDR3 is CASRRTGAGKYNEQFF. CDR3 nucleotides: TGTGCCAGCAGGCGGACAGGGGCCGGTAAATACAATGAGCAGTTCTTC. The whole variable domain, filled in from reference TRBV28 and TRBJ2-1, reads DVKVTQSSRYLVKRTGEKVFLECVQDMDHENMFWYRQDPGLGLRLIYFSYDVKMKEKGDIPEGYSVSREKKERFSLILESASTNQTSMYLCASRRTGAGKYNEQFFGPGTRLTVL.

This clonotype was seen only a few times. V usage is TRBV20-1 and J usage is TRBJ2-1; 16 positions match TRBD2. This CDR3 contains 22 residues. V shed 3 bases and J 7 bases; nucleotides not matched to a gene: 24. Germline V CDR1 and CDR2: DFQATT, SNEGSKA (reference sequence). The CDR3: CSASRATPGLAGGGTVRNEQFF. For the CDR3, the DNA is TGCAGTGCTAGTAGGGCCACACCGGGACTAGCGGGAGGGGGGACGGTACGTAATGAGCAGTTCTTC.

Worth noting for this clonotype: At one end, the junction sequence differs from germline, possibly due to a read error. The rearrangement uses TRBV14 and TRBJ2-1, with a tentative D call TRBD1 (5 bases). This CDR3 contains 13 residues. Germline lookup yields CDR1 SGHDN and CDR2 FVKESK. CDR3 nucleotide sequence: TGTGCCCGCAGCCAAGGGGCCCTGGAGGAGCAGTTCTTC. It codes for CARSQGALEEQFF.